These T cell receptor beta chains were read from a single sample in a study of blood T cell repertoires in COVID-19. Sequencing used immunoSEQ multiplex PCR; TCRdb keeps in-frame clones, though not all of them. The table includes roughly 250,000 clones, 75% to 95% detected once. The sample taken for sequencing was peripheral blood. Source of these receptors: a young adult with COVID-19, enrolled during active disease. Both conserved end residues are part of each CDR3. The order of the fields is V gene, D gene, clone size, J gene, CDR3 DNA, CDR3 protein. The D gene is left open where the match is weak. The size of a clone is reported for some rows only, either as once, few or many, or as a class for expanded clones.

TRBV5-1	NA	NA	TRBJ1-3	TGCGCCAGCAGCTTGGACAGGGAGGGAAACACCATATATTTT	CASSLDREGNTIYF
TRBV7-8	NA	few	TRBJ1-1	TGTGCCAGCAGCTTAGCGAGGGTCAGGGAGGACACTGAAGCTTTCTTT	CASSLARVREDTEAFF
TRBV2	NA	NA	TRBJ1-5	TGTGCCAGCAAGGCAGGGGCTCAGCCCCAGCATTTT	CASKAGAQPQHF
TRBV28	NA	NA	TRBJ1-4	TGTGCCAGCAGTGTGTTGGGGGCCCAAGATGAAAAACTGTTTTTT	CASSVLGAQDEKLFF
TRBV19	NA	NA	TRBJ2-7	TGTGCCAGTAGCCACGGGTCGGGACACTCCTACGAGCAGTACTTC	CASSHGSGHSYEQYF
TRBV10-3	TRBD2	NA	TRBJ2-3	TGTGCCATCAGCGGGGGGACAGATACGCAGTATTTT	CAISGGTDTQYF
TRBV29-1	NA	NA	TRBJ1-1	TGCAGCGTTGCAAGGGGGTCGGGCACTGAAGCTTTCTTT	CSVARGSGTEAFF
TRBV19	NA	NA	TRBJ2-1	TGTGCCAGTAGGCGAGGCCCCTACAATGAGCAGTTCTTC	CASRRGPYNEQFF
TRBV24-1	NA	NA	TRBJ2-3	TGTGCCACCAGTGATTTTTCTCCGGACATTAGCACAGATACGCAGTATTTT	CATSDFSPDISTDTQYF
TRBV25-1	NA	NA	TRBJ2-1	TGTGCCAGCAGTGAATATAGCGAGGATAATGAGCAGTTCTTC	CASSEYSEDNEQFF
TRBV28	TRBD2	NA	TRBJ2-2	TGTGCCAGCAGTTTCGGTGGGGGTGGCGGGAGTACCAACACCGGGGAGCTGTTTTTT	CASSFGGGGGSTNTGELFF
TRBV7-9	NA	NA	TRBJ2-4	TGTGCCAGCAGCCATGGGGCCTTCGCGGACATTCAGTACTTC	CASSHGAFADIQYF
TRBV18	NA	NA	TRBJ1-6	TGTGCCAGCTCAGCGGCAGGGAATTCACCCCTCCACTTT	CASSAAGNSPLHF
TRBV3-1/TRBV3-2	NA	NA	TRBJ1-2	TGTGCCAGCAGCGGCGGGTCCAGATATGGCTACACCTTC	CASSGGSRYGYTF
TRBV2	TRBD1	NA	TRBJ2-1	TGTGCCAGCAGTGTTTCCGTGACAGGGGGGAATGAGCAGTTCTTC	CASSVSVTGGNEQFF
TRBV9	TRBD1	once	TRBJ2-7	TGTGCCAGCAGCGCGGCCTCCGACAGGGAAAGTAGCGAGCAGTACTTC	CASSAASDRESSEQYF